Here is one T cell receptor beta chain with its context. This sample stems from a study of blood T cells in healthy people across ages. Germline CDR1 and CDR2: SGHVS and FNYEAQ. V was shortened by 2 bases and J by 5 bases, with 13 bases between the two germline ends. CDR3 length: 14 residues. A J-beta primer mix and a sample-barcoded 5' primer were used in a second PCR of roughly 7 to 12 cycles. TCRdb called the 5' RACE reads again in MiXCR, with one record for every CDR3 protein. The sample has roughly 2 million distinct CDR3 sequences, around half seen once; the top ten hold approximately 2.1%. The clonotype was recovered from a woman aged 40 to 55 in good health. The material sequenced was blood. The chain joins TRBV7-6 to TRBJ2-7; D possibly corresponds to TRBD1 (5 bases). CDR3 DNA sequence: TGTGCCAGCAGCTTATCTCCAGGGTTCCACGAGCAGTACTTC. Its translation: CASSLSPGFHEQYF.